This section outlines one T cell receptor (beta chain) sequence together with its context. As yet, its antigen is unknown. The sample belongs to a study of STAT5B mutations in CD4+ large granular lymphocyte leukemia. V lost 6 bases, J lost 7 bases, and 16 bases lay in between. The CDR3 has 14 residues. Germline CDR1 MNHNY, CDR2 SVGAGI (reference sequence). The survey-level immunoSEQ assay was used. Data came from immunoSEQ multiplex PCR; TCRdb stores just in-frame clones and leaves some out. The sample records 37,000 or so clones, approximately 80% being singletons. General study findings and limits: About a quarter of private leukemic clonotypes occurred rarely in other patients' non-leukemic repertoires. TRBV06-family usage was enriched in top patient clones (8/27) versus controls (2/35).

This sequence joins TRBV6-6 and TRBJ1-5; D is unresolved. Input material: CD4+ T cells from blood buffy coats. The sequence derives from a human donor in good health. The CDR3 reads CASSLVSGLQPQHF. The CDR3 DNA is TGTGCCAGCAGCCTTGTAAGCGGTTTGCAGCCCCAGCATTTT.